Below are 15 T cell receptor beta chains sequenced from a single sample in a study of shared clonotypes between healthy human individuals (TCRdb year 2020). Libraries were prepared through the immunoSEQ multiplex PCR assay. This immuneACCESS table, as held by TCRdb, lists in-frame sequences with V and J called but not all clones. Of the missing ones, under half trace to an unresolved V gene in checked studies; the others have no known cause. In this sample the table shows some 2,000,000 clones, about 95% of which occur a single time. 0.9% to 1.3% of the sample lies in the top ten. CD8 naive samples were CD45RO-negative cells positively selected for CCR7, giving a CD45RA+CCR7+ population that excluded TemRA cells. Sequenced material: naive CD8+ T cells sorted from blood. Taken with the paper, the label for cell subset or site translates to: CD45RA+CCR7+. Source of these receptors: a man aged 18 to 35 in good health.

Comment on this clone: The same CDR3 also results from other DNA sequences found in this sample. V usage is TRBV4-1 and J usage is TRBJ1-1, with D uncertain. CDR1 is MGHRA, CDR2 YSYEKL, per germline. There are 13 residues in the CDR3. Trimming removed 3 bases from V and 4 bases from J, with 9 bases in between. The CDR3 nucleotides are TGCGCCAGCAGCCAGGCCGGGATCACTGAAGCTTTCTTT. Its translation is CASSQAGITEAFF.

The genes are TRBV14 and TRBJ1-2; D gene unclear. CDR3 size: 14 residues. Between the trimmed V and J ends, which lost 3 bases and 3 bases, there was a span of 11 bases. CDR1 is SGHDN, CDR2 FVKESK, per germline. The CDR3 DNA sequence: TGTGCCAGCAGCCAGGGCCAGCAAGACTATGGCTACACCTTC. This sequence encodes CASSQGQQDYGYTF.

On this clone itself: The identical CDR3 is also encoded by other nucleotide sequences in the sample. The chain employs TRBV5-1 and TRBJ2-7; D unresolved. The V end lost 1 base, the J end lost 2 bases, and 7 bases lay between the germline ends. CDR1 is SGHRS and CDR2 is YFSETQ in the germline V gene. The CDR3 length is 13 residues. The CDR3 loop reads CASSLTATYEQYF. The CDR3 DNA is TGCGCCAGCAGCTTGACTGCAACCTACGAGCAGTACTTC.

In the case of this clone: Distinct nucleotide sequences in the sample also encode this CDR3. The genes are TRBV2 and TRBJ2-7, with TRBD1 identical over 10 bases. This CDR3 region has 14 residues. J was trimmed by 2 bases and V by 6 bases; bases with no gene match: 4. Germline loops: CDR1 SNHLY, CDR2 FYNNEI. CDR3 DNA sequence: TGTGCCAGCAGGGCCGGGACAGGGGCCTACGAGCAGTACTTC. This translates into CASRAGTGAYEQYF.

The J gene is TRBJ2-7, the V gene TRBV13, with TRBD1 matching over 8 bases. V shed 0 bases, J shed 0 bases, and the junction held 7 bases outside the gene matches. The CDR3 runs to 17 residues. Germline V lookup: CDR1 PRHDT, CDR2 FYEKMQ (reference sequence). The CDR3: CASSLGRSGGLSYEQYF. CDR3 in DNA: TGTGCCAGCAGCTTAGGAAGATCAGGGGGCCTCTCCTACGAGCAGTACTTC.

The chain combines TRBV5-6 with TRBJ2-3; D gene ambiguous. Germline loops: CDR1 SGHDT, CDR2 YYEEEE. The CDR3 sequence is 11 residues long. V lost 3 bases, J lost 5 bases, and 4 bases lay in between. The CDR3, as DNA: TGTGCCAGCAGCTCAGGAGATACGCAGTATTTT. It encodes CASSSGDTQYF.

This clone came up a few times. CDR3 sequence: CASSPTTAGDNEQFF. The CDR3 DNA sequence: TGTGCCAGCAGCCCTACGACGGCGGGAGACAATGAGCAGTTCTTC. This chain connects TRBV7-9 to TRBJ2-1, with 7 positions matching TRBD2. Germline V gives CDR1 SEHNR, CDR2 FQNEAQ (reference sequence). This CDR3 is built from 15 residues. With 5 bases clipped from V and 5 bases from J, the junction kept 9 bases outside the gene matches. The whole variable domain, filled in from reference TRBV7-9 and TRBJ2-1, reads DTGVSQNPRHKITKRGQNVTFRCDPISEHNRLYWYRQTLGQGPEFLTYFQNEAQLEKSRLLSDRFSAERPKGSFSTLEIQRTEQGDSAMYLCASSPTTAGDNEQFFGPGTRLTVL.

The V gene is TRBV2, the J gene TRBJ2-7; no clear D. The CDR3 is 14 residues long. With 3 bases removed from V and 3 bases from J, the gap between germline ends came to 12 bases. Germline-derived CDR1 and CDR2 are SNHLY and FYNNEI. In nucleotides, the CDR3 is TGTGCCAGCAGTGAGGGTCCAGGCCACTACGAGCAGTACTTC. Translation gives CASSEGPGHYEQYF.

This sequence joins TRBV19 and TRBJ1-1, with TRBD1 as a possible D gene (5 bases). V dropped 4 bases and J dropped 1 base, with 16 bases sitting between them. The CDR3 extends over 16 amino acids. Germline lookup yields CDR1 LNHDA and CDR2 SQIVND (reference sequence). The CDR3 is CASSKVVDTWNTEAFF. CDR3 sequence (DNA): TGTGCCAGTAGTAAGGTAGTGGACACCTGGAACACTGAAGCTTTCTTT.

This chain links TRBV27 with TRBJ1-5; 10 bases line up with TRBD1. CDR3 length: 15 residues. Germline trimming cut 5 bases from V and 1 base from J; bases unmatched to any gene: 2. Looked up from germline, CDR1 is MNHEY and CDR2 is SMNVEV (reference sequence). DNA for the CDR3: TGTGCCAGCAGTCAGGACAGGGGGAGCAATCAGCCCCAGCATTTT. Encoded protein: CASSQDRGSNQPQHF.

This clone has a single count. This chain joins TRBV4-3 and TRBJ2-1; 9 bases agree with TRBD2. V was pared by 0 bases and J by 4 bases, with 4 bases of the junction left unmatched. CDR3 length equals 16 residues. Germline V CDR1 and CDR2: LGHNA, YSLEER. The CDR3 nucleotides are TGCGCCAGCAGCCAAGAGATTGGACTAGCGTACAATGAGCAGTTCTTC. It is translated as CASSQEIGLAYNEQFF.

The V gene is TRBV30, the J gene TRBJ1-1; TRBD1 might be the D (5 bases). Trimming cost V 5 bases and J 7 bases, with 14 bases left between them. Germline V gives CDR1 GTSNPN, CDR2 SVGIG (reference sequence). This CDR3 comprises 12 residues. CDR3 loop: CAWGTGTSEAFF. In DNA, the CDR3 is TGTGCCTGGGGAACCGGGACGAGTGAAGCTTTCTTT.

CDR3 sequence: CASSSSDLPYEQYF. The DNA for the CDR3 is TGTGCCAGCAGCTCCTCGGACCTGCCCTACGAGCAGTACTTC. The chain joins TRBV5-6 to TRBJ2-7; no clear D gene. This CDR3 has 14 amino acids. V gave up 3 bases and J gave up 2 bases, with 12 bases separating them. Germline CDR1 SGHDT, CDR2 YYEEEE.

The chain is built from TRBV7-8 and TRBJ1-4; D might be TRBD1 (6 bases). V was shortened by 1 base and J by 7 bases, with 16 bases between the two germline ends. CDR3 length: 16 amino acids. Germline V CDR1 and CDR2: SGHVS, FQNEAQ. Here the CDR3 DNA reads TGTGCCAGCAGCTTAGGATCCTGGGGGCAGAGTGAAAAACTGTTTTTT. Encoded protein: CASSLGSWGQSEKLFF.

This CDR3 reads CAWTPGFRDNDYEQYF. The CDR3 bases are TGTGCCTGGACCCCAGGTTTTAGGGACAACGATTACGAGCAGTACTTC. The rearrangement uses TRBV30 and TRBJ2-7, with D tentatively TRBD1 (6 bases). The V end was cut by 4 bases, the J end by 4 bases, with 23 bases between. The CDR3 extends over 16 amino acids. Germline-derived CDR1 and CDR2 are GTSNPN and SVGIG (reference sequence).